Each of the 15 T cell receptor beta chains below was sequenced from the same sample in a study of cytomegalovirus exposure and HLA in healthy donors. With 60 Vbeta and 13 Jbeta primers, the PCR was carried out. Clones were read by immunoSEQ multiplex PCR, and TCRdb kept only the in-frame ones, dropping some. The data hold some 200,000 clones, with around 85% observed a single time. The sample taken for sequencing was PBMCs. The receptors shown here come from a man over 45 in good health and CMV-seronegative.

This clone is a singleton in its sample. This chain uses TRBV25-1 with TRBJ2-3; 7 bases are a match to TRBD1. V lost 6 bases, J lost 4 bases, and 1 base stayed unmatched. The V gene's germline CDR1 is MGHDK and CDR2 SYGVNS. This CDR3 spans 12 amino acids. In DNA form, the CDR3 reads TGTGCCAGCAGGCAGGGGGCAGATACGCAGTATTTT. Its translation: CASRQGADTQYF.

This chain connects TRBV10-3 to TRBJ1-1, with unresolved D. The V gene's germline CDR1 is ENHRY and CDR2 SYGVKD. This CDR3 is 15 amino acids long. Trimming removed 0 bases from V and 0 bases from J, with 8 bases in between. For the CDR3, the DNA is TGTGCCATCAGTGAGTCGAAACAGATGAACACTGAAGCTTTCTTT. It specifies CAISESKQMNTEAFF.

This chain joins TRBV7-2 and TRBJ1-2; 7 bases map to TRBD1. This CDR3 contains 15 residues. CDR1 is SGHTA and CDR2 is FQGNSA in the germline V gene. V lost 5 bases, J lost 8 bases, and 14 bases stayed unmatched. DNA of the CDR3: TGTGCCAGCAGCCCTGACAGGGTCAGTCGTGCGGGCTACACCTTC. Translating it yields CASSPDRVSRAGYTF.

This clone was found once. The chain has TRBV7-9 and TRBJ1-3; 8 bases agree with TRBD1. The germline CDR1 and CDR2 sequences are SEHNR and FQNEAQ (reference sequence). The ends lost 1 base at V and 11 bases at J; junction bases unmatched: 1. This CDR3 has 12 amino acids. CDR3 coding DNA: TGTGCCAGCAGCTTAGAGGACAGGGCCATATATTTT. It translates to CASSLEDRAIYF.

The chain joins TRBV6-5 to TRBJ1-2; the D is unclear. V lost 1 base to trimming and J lost 8 bases, with 11 bases between them. CDR3 length equals 13 residues. Germline V gene lookup returns CDR1 MNHEY and CDR2 SVGAGI. This chain's CDR3 is CASSYLYSSGYTF. CDR3 DNA: TGTGCCAGCAGTTACTTATACAGCAGCGGCTACACCTTC.

J is TRBJ1-4 and V is TRBV11-2, with 10 bases identical to TRBD1. Germline CDR1 and CDR2: SGHAT and FQNNGV. The CDR3 runs to 14 residues. The junction had 5 bases not matched to a gene; V was cut back by 5 bases and J by 8 bases. The CDR3, as DNA: TGTGCCAGCAGCGGGACAGGGGCGGGAGAAAAACTGTTTTTT. The encoded protein is CASSGTGAGEKLFF. The full variable domain, its missing parts supplied by reference TRBV11-2 and TRBJ1-4, is EAGVAQSPRYKIIEKRQSVAFWCNPISGHATLYWYQQILGQGPKLLIQFQNNGVVDDSQLPKDRFSAERLKGVDSTLKIQPAKLEDSAVYLCASSGTGAGEKLFFGSGTQLSVL.

V is TRBV2 and J is TRBJ1-6, with 8 bases lining up with TRBD1. This CDR3 contains 14 residues. CDR1 SNHLY and CDR2 FYNNEI come from the germline V gene. With V trimmed by 7 bases and J by 5 bases, 4 bases remained unmatched. DNA of the CDR3: TGTGCCAGCAAGGACAGGGTTCATAATTCACCCCTCCACTTT. Translation gives CASKDRVHNSPLHF.

This sequence joins TRBV30 and TRBJ2-5, with 8 nucleotides matching TRBD1. The length of the CDR3 is 13 residues. The germline V gene encodes CDR1 GTSNPN and CDR2 SVGIG (reference sequence). Trimming at V came to 4 bases and at J to 4 bases, leaving 5 bases not matched to a gene. CDR3 loop: CAWTRQGIETQYF. Here the CDR3 DNA reads TGTGCCTGGACTAGACAGGGGATAGAGACCCAGTACTTC.

The chain employs TRBV11-2 and TRBJ2-7; possibly TRBD1 for D (6 bases). CDR1 and CDR2 (germline): SGHAT, FQNNGV. Trimming shortened V by 2 bases and J by 2 bases, and 10 bases separated the two germline ends. CDR3 length equals 14 residues. The CDR3 is CASSLRTVTYEQYF. In DNA form, the CDR3 reads TGTGCCAGCAGCTTAAGGACAGTAACCTACGAGCAGTACTTC. The variable domain in full, completed from reference TRBV11-2 and TRBJ2-7, reads EAGVAQSPRYKIIEKRQSVAFWCNPISGHATLYWYQQILGQGPKLLIQFQNNGVVDDSQLPKDRFSAERLKGVDSTLKIQPAKLEDSAVYLCASSLRTVTYEQYFGPGTRLTVT.

V usage is TRBV12-5 and J usage is TRBJ2-5; no clear D gene. Germline loops: CDR1 LGHNT, CDR2 FRNRAP. V gave up 3 bases and J gave up 7 bases, with 6 bases separating them. The CDR3 has 11 residues. CDR3 amino acids: CASGLFRTQYF. The CDR3 region has the DNA TGTGCTAGTGGTTTATTCCGGACCCAGTACTTC.

The chain combines TRBV11-3 with TRBJ1-3, with no clear D. The germline V and J ends were trimmed by 4 bases and 0 bases, with 13 bases remaining between them. Germline V CDR1 and CDR2: SGHNT, YENEEA. The CDR3 extends over 16 amino acids. CDR3 nucleotide sequence: TGTGCCAGCAGCTCCGGACTCAAACCCTCTGGAAACACCATATATTTT. It translates to CASSSGLKPSGNTIYF.

The J gene is TRBJ2-7, the V gene TRBV4-3; a possible D gene is TRBD1 (7 bases). CDR3 size: 14 residues. Germline V CDR1 and CDR2: LGHNA, YSLEER. Trimming stripped 0 bases from V and 2 bases from J, with 8 bases between. For the CDR3, the DNA is TGCGCCAGCAGCCAAGACAGGGGGGCCTACGAGCAGTACTTC. Translation: CASSQDRGAYEQYF.

V gene TRBV6-1 combines with J gene TRBJ1-5; D ambiguous. CDR1 and CDR2 from the germline V gene are MNHNS and SASEGT. The CDR3 spans 14 residues. Trimming left V 6 bases short and J 1 base short, with 10 bases between. CDR3 coding DNA: TGTGCCAGCAGGAGGGCCGCCAGCAATCAGCCCCAGCATTTT. This codes for CASRRAASNQPQHF.

The chain has TRBV6-1 and TRBJ2-6; D is undetermined. Germline CDR1 MNHNS, CDR2 SASEGT. Deletions cut 7 bases from V and 1 base from J, with 11 bases between. The CDR3 covers 15 residues. CDR3 DNA sequence: TGTGCCAGCACAGGAAGCCTATCTGGGGCCAACGTCCTGACTTTC. It codes for CASTGSLSGANVLTF.

In this sample, this clone turned up once. The chain employs TRBV7-6 and TRBJ1-1; perhaps TRBD1 as D (5 bases). The CDR3 is 15 residues long. Germline CDR1 and CDR2: SGHVS and FNYEAQ. The germline V and J ends were trimmed by 5 bases and 4 bases, with 17 bases remaining between them. Written as DNA, the CDR3 is TGTGCCAGCAGCAAAGCAACTGGGGGGTCCACTGAAGCTTTCTTT. This codes for CASSKATGGSTEAFF.